The next 2 T cell receptor beta chains were all read from a single sample in a study of blood T cell repertoires in COVID-19. Libraries were prepared by immunoSEQ multiplex PCR; TCRdb keeps only in-frame clonotypes and omits some of them. Found here are 200,000 or so clones, 84% of them singletons; the top ten hold about 2.3%. The sample was peripheral blood. The receptor set was obtained from a man aged 40-49 years who had recovered from COVID-19.

This CDR3 is CASSQSGGRGTEAFF. Written as DNA, the CDR3 is TGTGCCAGCAGCCAGTCCGGAGGGAGAGGCACTGAAGCTTTCTTT. The chain joins TRBV4-2 to TRBJ1-1; D gene unclear. With 3 bases removed from V and 4 bases from J, the gap between germline ends came to 15 bases. Germline V lookup: CDR1 LGHNA, CDR2 YNFKEQ. The CDR3 is 15 residues long.

This sequence joins TRBV2 and TRBJ1-3; D is possibly TRBD1 (5 bases). The CDR3 is 13 residues long. V was clipped by 8 bases and J by 0 bases, with 8 bases between them. CDR1 and CDR2 from the germline V gene are SNHLY and FYNNEI. The CDR3 nucleotides are TGTGCCAGCCGACAGTACTCTGGAAACACCATATATTTT. Translated, it gives CASRQYSGNTIYF.